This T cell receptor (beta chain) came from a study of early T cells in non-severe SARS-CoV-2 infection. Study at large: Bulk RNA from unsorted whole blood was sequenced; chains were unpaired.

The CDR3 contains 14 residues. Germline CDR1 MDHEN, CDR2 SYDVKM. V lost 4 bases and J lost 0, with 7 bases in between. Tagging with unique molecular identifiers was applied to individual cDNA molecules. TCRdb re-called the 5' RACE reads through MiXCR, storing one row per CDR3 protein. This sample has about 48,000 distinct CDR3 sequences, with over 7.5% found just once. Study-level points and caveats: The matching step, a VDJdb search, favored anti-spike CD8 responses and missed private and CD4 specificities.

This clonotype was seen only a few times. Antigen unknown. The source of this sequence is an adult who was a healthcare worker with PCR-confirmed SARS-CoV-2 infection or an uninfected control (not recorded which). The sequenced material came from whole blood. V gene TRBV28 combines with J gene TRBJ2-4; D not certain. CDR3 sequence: CASSSRVAKNIQYF. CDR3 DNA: TGTGCCAGCAGTTCCCGAGTAGCCAAAAACATTCAGTACTTC.